The entry below describes one T cell receptor beta chain. What this receptor recognizes is not known. Base-call qualities are not available, and no considerably larger clone is one nucleotide away. Ophthalmopathy patients had moderately to severely active disease, with a Clinical Activity Score of 3 or more, a NOSPECS grade of 4 or more, and a disease duration of less than 3 months. The study excluded patients with uncontrolled infections, other autoimmune diseases, pregnancy or lactation. Clinical symptoms, serum thyroxine and TRAb, thyroid ultrasound, and orbital computed tomography formed the basis for the diagnoses. PBMCs were isolated from 7.5 to 10 ml of fresh peripheral blood by Ficoll-Paque density gradient centrifugation. Trizol reagent was used to extract total RNA, and RNA quality was then checked on an Agilent 2100 Bioanalyzer. The data are from a study of T cells in Graves' hyperthyroidism and ophthalmopathy (dated by TCRdb to between 2017 and 2020). Background on the whole study: Peripheral blood was collected at initial diagnosis, before any treatment. To identify distinguishing TCR V-J signatures, a discovery cohort of about 100 patients was used, comprising 43 with Graves' ophthalmopathy and roughly 60 with stable Graves' hyperthyroidism. An independent validation cohort of under 20 hyperthyroidism patients and about 16 patients who later progressed to ophthalmopathy tested prospective prediction of ophthalmopathy. For training and testing, the 100 or so patients in the discovery cohort were randomly divided in a 7:3 ratio. In six Graves' hyperthyroidism patients, the study also compared T-cell repertoires from thyroid tissue with T-cell repertoires from blood. Following sampling, methimazole starting at 30 mg daily was given to hyperthyroidism patients, and high-dose intravenous methylprednisolone was given to ophthalmopathy patients. The paper reports TCR Vbeta CDR3 sequencing of more than 120 peripheral blood samples: some 44 ophthalmopathy, under 85 hyperthyroidism and around 17 progressor patients.

The germline V and J ends show losses of 5 bases and 1 base respectively, and no gene match explains 6 bases of the junction. CDR1 and CDR2, looked up from the germline V gene (reference sequence), are SGHNT and YYREEE. The CDR3 runs 16 residues from the cysteine to the phenylalanine. Solely the CDR3 DNA is kept, with 48 bases framed from the first base. Amplification of TCR beta CDR3 regions was carried out from RNA transcripts. A first-round RT-PCR of the TCR CDR3 used the HTBI primer set with the Qiagen OneStep RT-PCR kit. Libraries were constructed in a second round of multiplex PCR, after which size selection and purification were carried out. Paired-end sequencing of the libraries was performed with 100 bp reads on an Illumina HiSeq2000. Turning to the authors' computational methods: SOAPnuke was used to process the raw data, removing reads that contained adapters or uncalled bases, had a mean Phred below 15, or lacked an exact match to the constant primer or identifier. COPE v1.2.5 was used to merge high-quality paired reads, and clonotypes were defined as unique nucleotide sequences. Clonotypes were aligned to IMGT TRBV, TRBD and TRBJ reference segments using MiTCR v1.1. Only V-J combinations with frequency above 0.0001, covering 99.2% of repertoires, were analysed. The TCS score was defined as F50 (clonal expansion) divided by E x V (chaos), with BLOSUM62-based TCRdist calculated between CDR3 peptides within each V-J. Welch's t-statistics and random forest reduced approximately 520 V-J features to 10 to 15, which were used in a naive Bayes classifier (R e1071). Using fastp trimming at Q25 and MiXCR clonotype assembly, TCRdb reanalyzed the public sequencing data and kept in-frame beta chains. CDR3 protein sequences are deduplicated, and each keeps its most common genes and DNA. The V and J calls here are based on TCRdb, not the publication. Within this sample are 500,000 or so distinct CDR3 sequences, with about 16% of them counted one time only. The top ten clones comprise around 28% of the sample.

Overall study outcomes, separate from this receptor: Ophthalmopathy was separated from stable hyperthyroidism by a 13 V-J signature model, with approximately 89% sensitivity and roughly 81% specificity obtained in cross-validation and 80%/75% obtained in testing. Sample size was not statistically predetermined, and investigators were not blinded to group allocation. In validation, progression to ophthalmopathy was predicted by the model with around 71% sensitivity and 72.22% specificity, a median of approximately 6.5 months before onset. Most expanded thyroid clonotypes (frequency above 0.001) were also detected in blood, a finding suggesting that blood repertoires may reflect thyroid immune responses.

The chain employs TRBV5-4 and TRBJ2-3, and TRBD2 aligns with 11 junction nucleotides. The clonotype comes from a woman aged 25 to 39 with Graves' ophthalmopathy. What was sequenced was blood. In nucleotide form, the sequence is TGTGCCAGCAGTTCCGGACTAGCGGGCCGCACAGATACGCAGTATTTT. Translated, it reads CASSSGLAGRTDTQYF.